A single sample is the source of the 22 T cell receptor beta chains below, sequenced in a study of OX40 agonist ivuxolimab in advanced cancers. TCRdb's table, derived via immunoSEQ multiplex PCR, lists solely in-frame clones and lacks some. Of approximately 64,000 clones in the sample, about 85% were seen once. The sequencing here drew on CD4+ or CD8+ T cells sorted from blood, taken in a trial of the OX40 agonist ivuxolimab. The source of these receptors is an adult with an advanced solid tumor such as melanoma, head and neck, liver or kidney cancer.

The chain employs TRBV6-6 and TRBJ1-1, with D possibly matching TRBD1 (6 bases). The V end lost 8 bases, the J end lost 4 bases, and 11 bases lay between the germline ends. This CDR3 is built from 12 residues. Germline CDR1 and CDR2: MNHNY and SVGAGI (reference sequence). CDR3 sequence (DNA): TGTGCCAGCCTGGGGGCGCCCACTGAAGCTTTCTTT. Its translation is CASLGAPTEAFF.

J is TRBJ1-2 and V is TRBV7-9, with 7 bases lining up with TRBD1. Germline CDR1 SEHNR, CDR2 FQNEAQ (reference sequence). With 6 bases clipped from V and 0 bases from J, the junction kept 7 bases outside the gene matches. The CDR3 spans 15 residues. The CDR3 DNA is TGTGCCAGCAGTTCACGGACAGGTTCTAACTATGGCTACACCTTC. Translating it yields CASSSRTGSNYGYTF.

This clone turned up a few times. The rearrangement links TRBV29-1 to TRBJ2-3; either TRBD1 or TRBD2 may fit D (6 bases each). V was pared by 7 bases and J by 1 base, with 15 bases between. This CDR3 is built from 14 residues. Per the germline V gene, CDR1 is SQVTM and CDR2 is ANQGSEA. CDR3 coding DNA: TGCAGCGCCGGGGGCGGGGCGGGCACAGATACGCAGTATTTT. Its protein is CSAGGGAGTDTQYF.

The V call is TRBV5-4, the J call TRBJ1-1; 7 bases agree with TRBD1. Germline V gene data show CDR1 as SGHNT and CDR2 as YYREEE (reference sequence). The V segment lost 2 bases and the J segment 3 bases; nucleotides outside the gene matches: 4. The CDR3 runs to 14 residues. CDR3 bases: TGTGCCAGCAGCTTCGGGACAGACGACACTGAAGCTTTCTTT. This sequence encodes CASSFGTDDTEAFF.

The chain has TRBV7-3 and TRBJ2-1, with a possible D match to TRBD1 (5 bases). The CDR3 length is 16 residues. Trimming removed 1 base from V and 5 bases from J, with 15 bases in between. CDR1 is SGHTA and CDR2 is FQGTGA in the germline V gene. CDR3 bases: TGTGCCAGCAGCTTAAACCCGCCAGGGTCGGACAATGAGCAGTTCTTC. It translates to CASSLNPPGSDNEQFF.

The chain is built from TRBV2 and TRBJ1-1; D remains unclear. The CDR3 is 13 amino acids. Germline V gene data show CDR1 as SNHLY and CDR2 as FYNNEI. Trimming removed 7 bases at V and 6 bases at J, with 15 bases between. CDR3 nucleotides: TGTGCCAGCAAGGAGATCCCTCCTTCTGAAGCTTTCTTT. This translates into CASKEIPPSEAFF.

This clone was recorded only once. The chain joins TRBV7-2 to TRBJ2-7; D perhaps matches TRBD2 (6 bases). The germline gives CDR1 SGHTA, CDR2 FQGNSA. Trimming stripped 5 bases from V and 3 bases from J, with 11 bases between. The CDR3 extends over 13 amino acids. CDR3 in amino acids: CASSQVGGYEQYF. DNA of the CDR3: TGTGCCAGCAGCCAGGTGGGGGGCTACGAGCAGTACTTC.

The chain uses TRBV27 and TRBJ2-2; D may be TRBD2 (5 bases). Deletions cut 3 bases from V and 2 bases from J, with 13 bases between. Germline V gene data show CDR1 as MNHEY and CDR2 as SMNVEV (reference sequence). The CDR3 contains 16 residues. The DNA of the CDR3 is TGTGCCAGCAGTTTCGCCGGACTTTCTAACACCGGGGAGCTGTTTTTT. Amino acid sequence: CASSFAGLSNTGELFF.

The gene calls are TRBV7-2 and TRBJ2-1; tentatively, D is TRBD2 (5 bases). Germline values: CDR1 SGHTA, CDR2 FQGNSA. The CDR3 covers 15 residues. The V end lost 3 bases, the J end lost 7 bases, and 16 bases lay between the germline ends. CDR3 in amino acids: CASSFGLSYLNEQFF. In DNA form, the CDR3 reads TGTGCCAGCAGCTTCGGACTCTCCTACTTGAATGAGCAGTTCTTC. The complete variable domain, with remaining parts taken from reference TRBV7-2 and TRBJ2-1, reads GAGVSQSPSNKVTEKGKDVELRCDPISGHTALYWYRQSLGQGLEFLIYFQGNSAPDKSGLPSDRFSAERTGGSVSTLTIQRTQQEDSAVYLCASSFGLSYLNEQFFGPGTRLTVL.

This clone was seen more than once but under ten times. The CDR3 here is CASSLATSGGGDEQFF. The CDR3 DNA sequence: TGTGCCAGCAGCTTGGCAACTAGCGGAGGCGGGGATGAGCAGTTCTTC. The chain employs TRBV7-9 and TRBJ2-1; 8 bases align to TRBD2. The V and J ends lost 3 bases and 8 bases, in that order; junction bases with no gene match: 12. Germline V gene sequence: CDR1 SEHNR, CDR2 FQNEAQ (reference sequence). This CDR3 has 16 amino acids.

V gene TRBV5-4 combines with J gene TRBJ2-1; 10 bases fit TRBD2. Germline-derived CDR1 and CDR2 are SGHNT and YYREEE (reference sequence). The CDR3 spans 14 residues. J gave up 7 bases and V 3 bases, and 4 bases lay outside the gene matches. DNA of the CDR3: TGTGCCAGCAGCTCCGGGACTAGCGTAAATGAGCAGTTCTTC. It specifies CASSSGTSVNEQFF.

CDR3: CASSWTGDTQYF. The CDR3 coding sequence is TGTGCCAGCAGTTGGACCGGAGATACGCAGTATTTT. This chain links TRBV7-9 with TRBJ2-3; D is ambiguous. The germline V gene encodes CDR1 SEHNR and CDR2 FQNEAQ (reference sequence). This CDR3 region has 12 residues. V lost 6 bases and J lost 5, with 9 bases in between.

The chain has TRBV5-1 and TRBJ2-3, with 9 bases lining up with TRBD2. The CDR3 contains 14 residues. With V trimmed by 5 bases and J by 0 bases, 1 base remained unmatched. Germline assignment: CDR1 SGHRS and CDR2 YFSETQ. The CDR3: CASRTSGSTDTQYF. The CDR3 DNA sequence: TGCGCCAGCAGAACTAGCGGGAGCACAGATACGCAGTATTTT.

The chain employs TRBV5-1 and TRBJ1-1; D unresolved. The CDR3 consists of 14 residues. Looked up from germline, CDR1 is SGHRS and CDR2 is YFSETQ. V was pared by 0 bases and J by 4 bases, with 10 bases between. The CDR3 region is CASSLVGLGTEAFF. The CDR3 DNA sequence: TGCGCCAGCAGCTTGGTGGGATTGGGCACTGAAGCTTTCTTT.

The chain joins TRBV5-1 to TRBJ2-6; tentatively, D is TRBD1 (6 bases). CDR3 size: 17 residues. Germline V gives CDR1 SGHRS, CDR2 YFSETQ. V was shortened by 4 bases and J by 2 bases, with 16 bases between the two germline ends. CDR3 nucleotide sequence: TGCGCCAGCAGCGATGCATACAGGGCGACTGGGGCCAACGTCCTGACTTTC. Translating gives CASSDAYRATGANVLTF.

This clone has only a few counts. This chain joins TRBV5-6 and TRBJ2-5; 9 bases are a match to TRBD2. The germline V gene encodes CDR1 SGHDT and CDR2 YYEEEE. The CDR3 covers 15 residues. Trimming took 3 bases from V and 5 from J; bases not matched to a gene: 8. CDR3 sequence reads: CASSSWAGGPETQYF. The CDR3 DNA follows: TGTGCCAGCAGCTCCTGGGCGGGAGGGCCGGAGACCCAGTACTTC.

This chain joins TRBV7-3 and TRBJ2-1, with TRBD2 matching 8 bases. The CDR3 is 13 residues long. In germline, CDR1 is SGHTA, CDR2 FQGTGA. Unmatched junction bases numbered 6, after V lost 5 bases and J lost 9 bases. CDR3: CASSPAGAREQFF. For the CDR3, the DNA is TGTGCCAGCAGCCCAGCGGGAGCTCGTGAGCAGTTCTTC. The complete variable domain, with remaining parts taken from reference TRBV7-3 and TRBJ2-1, reads GAGVSQTPSNKVTEKGKYVELRCDPISGHTALYWYRQSLGQGPEFLIYFQGTGAADDSGLPNDRFFAVRPEGSVSTLKIQRTERGDSAVYLCASSPAGAREQFFGPGTRLTVL.

The chain carries TRBV7-6 and TRBJ2-5; D gene unclear. The CDR3 sequence is 12 residues long. Germline assignment: CDR1 SGHVS and CDR2 FNYEAQ. Between the trimmed V and J ends, which lost 3 bases and 1 base, there was a span of 3 bases. The CDR3 sequence: CASSFFQETQYF. The CDR3 DNA is TGTGCCAGCAGCTTTTTCCAAGAGACCCAGTACTTC.

This rearrangement joins TRBV18 to TRBJ2-7, with 13 bases fitting TRBD2. The J segment lost 3 bases and the V segment lost 3 bases, leaving 5 bases of the junction unmatched. CDR3 length: 16 amino acids. Germline CDR1 KGHSH, CDR2 LQKENI. The CDR3 reads CASSPGGLAGDYEQYF. The CDR3 nucleotides read TGTGCCAGCTCACCGGGAGGACTAGCGGGAGACTACGAGCAGTACTTC. Together with reference TRBV18 and TRBJ2-7, the CDR3 gives the full variable domain: NAGVMQNPRHLVRRRGQEARLRCSPMKGHSHVYWYRQLPEEGLKFMVYLQKENIIDESGMPKERFSAEFPKEGPSILRIQQVVRGDSAAYFCASSPGGLAGDYEQYFGPGTRLTVT.

The V gene is TRBV19, the J gene TRBJ1-5; 10 bases align to TRBD1. The CDR3 is 15 amino acids. Germline-derived CDR1 and CDR2 are LNHDA and SQIVND (reference sequence). V shed 1 base, J shed 6 bases, and the junction held 3 bases outside the gene matches. In DNA, the CDR3 is TGTGCCAGTAGTATAGGGACAGGGGGGCCTCAGCCCCAGCATTTT. Amino acids: CASSIGTGGPQPQHF.

The chain employs TRBV6-1 and TRBJ2-7; 7 bases are a match to TRBD2. Trimming at V came to 6 bases and at J to 5 bases, leaving 7 bases not matched to a gene. The V gene's germline CDR1 is MNHNS and CDR2 SASEGT. The CDR3 covers 13 residues. The CDR3 spells CASRVGGSDEQYF. CDR3 DNA: TGTGCCAGCAGGGTCGGGGGGAGCGACGAGCAGTACTTC.

This chain connects TRBV9 to TRBJ2-5; 15 bases are a match to TRBD2. V lost 4 bases to trimming and J lost 0 bases; unmatched junction nucleotides: 10. The CDR3 is made up of 19 amino acids. Germline lookup yields CDR1 SGDLS and CDR2 YYNGEE. CDR3 DNA: TGTGCCAGCAGCCCCCAAGGGGGACTAGCGGGAGGTCACCAAGAGACCCAGTACTTC. Protein product: CASSPQGGLAGGHQETQYF.